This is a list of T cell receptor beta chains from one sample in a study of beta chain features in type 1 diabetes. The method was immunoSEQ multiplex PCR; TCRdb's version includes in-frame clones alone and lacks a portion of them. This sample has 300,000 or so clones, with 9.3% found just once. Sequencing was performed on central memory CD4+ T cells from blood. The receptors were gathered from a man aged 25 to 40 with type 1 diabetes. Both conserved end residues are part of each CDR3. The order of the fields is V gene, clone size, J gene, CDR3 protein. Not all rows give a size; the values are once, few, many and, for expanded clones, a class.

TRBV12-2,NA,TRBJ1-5,CASRFLCNQPQHF
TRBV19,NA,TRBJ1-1,CASSSRENTEAFF
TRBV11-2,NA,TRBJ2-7,CASSFTRTGSYEQYF
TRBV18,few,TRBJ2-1,CASSPPQAGGGNEQFF
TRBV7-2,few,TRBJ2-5,CASSLVAGGFQETQYF
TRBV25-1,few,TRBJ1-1,CASIRGGASTEAFF
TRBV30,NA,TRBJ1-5,CAWDRGQNQPQHF
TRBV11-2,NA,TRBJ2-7,CASSLDSQPSYEQYF
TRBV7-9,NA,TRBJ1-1,CASSPRQVERTEAFF
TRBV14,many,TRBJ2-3,CASSFGLRATDTQYF
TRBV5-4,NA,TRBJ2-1,CASSLGQGSYNEQFF
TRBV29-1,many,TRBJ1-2,CSVDGLDARGYTF
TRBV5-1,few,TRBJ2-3,CASSDPRTDTQYF
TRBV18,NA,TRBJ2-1,CASSPGSAAPNEQFF
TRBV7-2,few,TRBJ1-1,CASSFRTDRGGEAFF
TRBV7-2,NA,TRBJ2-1,CASSLVAAAHNEQFF
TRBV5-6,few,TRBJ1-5,CASSLKNQPQHF
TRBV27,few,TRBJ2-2,CASSPASNTGELFF
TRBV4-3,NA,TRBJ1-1,CASSQWDRQTEAFF
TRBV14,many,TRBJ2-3,CASGMRGQRTDTQYF
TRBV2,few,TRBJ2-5,CASREGTLASEAQYF
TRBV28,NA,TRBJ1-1,CASSWGQMNTEAFF
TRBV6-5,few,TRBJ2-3,CASTLAGRTDTQYF
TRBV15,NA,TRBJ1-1,CATSRDHWGAAFF
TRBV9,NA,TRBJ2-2,CASSVVVGPTGELFF
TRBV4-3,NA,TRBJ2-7,CASSQDVRGSYEQYF
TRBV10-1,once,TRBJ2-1,CASSDVTGGGEQFF
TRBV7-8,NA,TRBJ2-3,CASSSGLGTDTQYF
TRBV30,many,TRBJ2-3,CAWRWSDTQYF
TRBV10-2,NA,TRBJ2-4,CASSESVTPTSGGKNIQYF
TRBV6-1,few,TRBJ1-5,CASSRQGRSNQPQHF
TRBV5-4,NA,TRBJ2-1,CASSSHERTSGGYNEQFF
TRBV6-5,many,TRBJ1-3,CASSNRYTIYF
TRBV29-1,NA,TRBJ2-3,CSVEVGGTDTQYF
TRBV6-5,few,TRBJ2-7,CASTPPGSSYEQYF
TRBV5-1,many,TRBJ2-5,CASSVSQGNPSETQYF
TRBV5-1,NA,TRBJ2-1,CASSILAGGLDNEQFF
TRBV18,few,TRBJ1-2,CASSPGPAITIGGYTF
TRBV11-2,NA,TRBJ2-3,CASRSSGGPTDTQYF
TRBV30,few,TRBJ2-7,CAWTSTGSYEQYF
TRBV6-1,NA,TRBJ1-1,CASDNRGMNTEAFF
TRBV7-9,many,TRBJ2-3,CASIQAQLNTQYF
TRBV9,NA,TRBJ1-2,CASSVDRNYGYTF
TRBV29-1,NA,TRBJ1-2,CSVYRGFNYGYTF
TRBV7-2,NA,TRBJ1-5,CASSLSQILHSESQPQHF
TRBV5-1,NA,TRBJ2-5,CASSEGNEETQYF
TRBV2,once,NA,CASSVPAGVHEQYF
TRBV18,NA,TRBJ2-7,CASSPARAGGEQYF
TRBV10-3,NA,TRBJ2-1,CAISSSGGVYNEQFF
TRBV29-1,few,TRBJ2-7,CSVRRTSSHEQYF
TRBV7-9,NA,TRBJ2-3,CASSLAQGGTDTQYF
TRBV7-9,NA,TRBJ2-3,CASSPQGQGTDTQYF
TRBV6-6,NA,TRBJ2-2,CASSYSGDRELFF
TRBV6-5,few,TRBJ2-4,CASTRDTLAKNIQYF
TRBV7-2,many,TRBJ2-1,CASSLIKGVGEQFF
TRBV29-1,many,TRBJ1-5,CSVAGGGNQPQHF
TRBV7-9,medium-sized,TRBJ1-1,CASTSWSTEAFF